The entry below describes one TCR beta chain. The specificity of this receptor is unknown. Base qualities are missing; no much larger clone stands one base away. Tumor samples were collected prior to definitive surgery or chemotherapy. Genomic DNA was extracted by the MD Anderson Biospecimen Extraction Resource, and TCR sequencing was done by the MD Anderson Cancer Genomics Laboratory. This specimen comes from a study of high-grade serous ovarian cancer treatment subgroups (dated by TCRdb to about 2021). In terms of the full investigation: Sequencing yielded a mean of about 13,000 reads and more than 6,000 unique TCR beta rearrangements per sample. Under a laparoscopic triage algorithm, patients with high-grade serous ovarian cancer were grouped by complete gross resection or by neoadjuvant chemotherapy response, and the study profiled the TCR beta repertoires of these patients. The approximately 30-patient cohort included about 10 patients with no residual disease after primary surgery (R0), about 10 excellent NACT responders, and about 10 poor NACT responders. One primary tumor sample and two metastatic tumor samples were contributed by each patient, so that around 90 samples were obtained in total.

Study-level results and caveats: The TCR repertoire analyses centered on CDR3, and CDR1 and CDR2 were not analyzed. Repertoire similarity between tumors from the same patient ranged from roughly 0.095 to 0.8, while tumors from different patients showed almost no similarity. Bulk tumor TCR sequencing lacked spatial information, limiting insight into HGSC tumor complexity and diversity. TCR clonal relatedness was found to be positively correlated with neoantigen level and, by trend, with copy number variation and mutation load derived from whole-genome sequencing.

The approximately 98 tumor samples underwent high-throughput TCR profiling using ImmunoSEQ. The study's processing was this. To measure repertoire diversity, the metrics used were richness (unique productive sequences), clonality, evenness and relatedness, and the Bhattacharyya coefficient was used to assess similarity between samples. A sensitivity analysis excluded TCRs with fewer than two reads and gave consistent conclusions. TCRdb carries this immuneACCESS record with in-frame sequences only. Its versions omit some clonotypes, under half of them owing to an unresolved V gene in the studies checked, with the rest unexplained. The V and J calls and clone size were taken over from that table, and D and trimming were inferred from the DNA. The sample profile shows around 27,000 clones; around 80% of them were found once. Under 2.5% of the sample comes from the top ten. Sequencing was carried out using tumor tissue. This clonotype was sampled from a human donor with high-grade serous ovarian cancer.

The CDR3 here reads CASSDPGRSTDTQYF. The nucleotide sequence reads TGTGCCAGCAGTGATCCCGGGCGGAGCACAGATACGCAGTATTTT. In this chain, TRBV2 is recombined with TRBJ2-3; the D gene remains uncertain. CDR1 and CDR2 were assigned from the germline V gene as SNHLY and FYNNEI. There are 15 amino acids in the CDR3, from cysteine to phenylalanine inclusive. The DNA shown is the 45-base CDR3, in frame from base 1. V is clipped by 3 bases and J by 0 bases, and the sequence between their germline boundaries is 10 bases long.